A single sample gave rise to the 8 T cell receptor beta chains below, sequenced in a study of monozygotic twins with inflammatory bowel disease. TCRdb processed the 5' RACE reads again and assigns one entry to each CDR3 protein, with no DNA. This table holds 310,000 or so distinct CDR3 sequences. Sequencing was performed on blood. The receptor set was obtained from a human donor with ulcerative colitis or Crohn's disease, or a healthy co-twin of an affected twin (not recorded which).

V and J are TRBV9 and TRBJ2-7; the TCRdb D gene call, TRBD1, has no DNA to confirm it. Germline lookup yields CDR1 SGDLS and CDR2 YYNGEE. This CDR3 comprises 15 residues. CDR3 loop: CASSPMTGTAYEQYF.

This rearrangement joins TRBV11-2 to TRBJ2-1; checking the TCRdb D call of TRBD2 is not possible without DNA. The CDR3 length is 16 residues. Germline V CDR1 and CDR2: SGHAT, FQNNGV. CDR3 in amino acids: CASSLDRASRYNEQFF.

The CDR3 reads CASSYSIWNGTASYEQYF. This sequence joins TRBV6-2 or TRBV6-3 and TRBJ2-7; TCRdb designates TRBD1, a call that cannot be tested without DNA. The CDR3 runs to 18 residues. The germline V gene encodes CDR1 MNHEY and CDR2 SVGEGT.

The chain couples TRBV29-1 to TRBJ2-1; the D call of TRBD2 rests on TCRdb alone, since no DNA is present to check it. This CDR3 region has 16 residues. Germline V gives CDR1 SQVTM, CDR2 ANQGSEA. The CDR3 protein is CSVNGPPAGSYNEQFF.

CDR3 loop: CASSQEDSYEQYF. The V gene is TRBV4-2, the J gene TRBJ2-7; no DNA is available, so the TRBD1 call from TCRdb remains unchecked. This CDR3 is built from 13 residues. CDR1 is LGHNA, CDR2 YNFKEQ, per germline.

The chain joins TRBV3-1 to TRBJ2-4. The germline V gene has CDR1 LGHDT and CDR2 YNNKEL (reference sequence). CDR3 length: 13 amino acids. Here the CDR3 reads CASSQGPIDIQYF.

CDR3 protein: CASKTDSTQYF. The V and J genes are TRBV5-1 and TRBJ2-5; checking the TCRdb D call of TRBD1 is not possible without DNA. In germline, CDR1 is SGHRS, CDR2 YFSETQ. The CDR3 runs 11 residues.

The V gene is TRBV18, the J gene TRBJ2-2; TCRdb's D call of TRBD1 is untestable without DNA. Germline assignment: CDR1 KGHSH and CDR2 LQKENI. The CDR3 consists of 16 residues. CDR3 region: CASSVNRGLNTGELFF.